This T cell receptor (beta chain) was sequenced in a study of blood T cell repertoires in COVID-19. Study at large: Sites across the United States, Italy and Spain contributed samples from acute and convalescent COVID-19. PBMCs, B-cell-depleted T cells, or T cells provided the cDNA or gDNA that made up the material.

How the authors handled the data: Cell counts per sample came from amplifying reference gene primers. Libraries were prepared by immunoSEQ multiplex PCR; TCRdb keeps only in-frame clonotypes and omits some of them. The V and J calls and clone size were taken over from that table, and D and trimming were inferred from the DNA. Of approximately 210,000 clones in the sample, about 91% were seen once. V lost 8 bases, J lost 4 bases, and 14 bases lay in between. The CDR3 length is 13 residues. From germline, CDR1 is MNHEY and CDR2 SVGAGI. J is TRBJ1-1 and V is TRBV6-5, with no clear D. This clonotype was sampled from a man aged 18 to 29 with active or convalescent COVID-19. The source material was peripheral blood. CDR3 DNA: TGTGCCAGCCAGTTCGACCCAGGCACTGAAGCTTTCTTT. Residues: CASQFDPGTEAFF.